The 21 T cell receptor beta chains in this list originate from one sample, sequenced in a study of radiation and T cells in renal cell carcinoma. Time point meaning: blood 4 weeks post-SBRT, at nephrectomy. Treatment denoted: 15 Gy SBRT to primary tumor, nephrectomy 4 weeks later. The method was immunoSEQ multiplex PCR; TCRdb's version includes in-frame clones alone and lacks a portion of them. The sample has 75,000 to 90,000 clones; about 89% are singletons. Sample: blood, taken from a patient whose treatment included radiotherapy and nephrectomy. The receptors derive from a woman in her 70s with renal cell carcinoma.

The rearrangement links TRBV2 to TRBJ2-7; 7 bases fit TRBD2. This CDR3 spans 13 amino acids. Trimming removed 6 bases from V and 7 bases from J; junction bases left unmatched: 9. Germline assignment: CDR1 SNHLY and CDR2 FYNNEI. CDR3 bases: TGTGCCAGCAGACCTTTTGCGGGGGTGGAGCAGTACTTC. This sequence encodes CASRPFAGVEQYF.

The V call is TRBV30, the J call TRBJ2-5; D perhaps matches TRBD1 (6 bases). Looked up from germline, CDR1 is GTSNPN and CDR2 is SVGIG (reference sequence). The CDR3 contains 15 residues. V was trimmed by 5 bases and J by 2 bases, leaving 18 bases between them. This CDR3 is CAWGAAGQLQETQYF. The DNA of the CDR3 is TGTGCCTGGGGGGCCGCTGGACAGCTTCAAGAGACCCAGTACTTC.

The rearrangement links TRBV5-4 to TRBJ1-1; D call uncertain. Deletions cut 3 bases from V and 1 base from J, with 10 bases between. Germline V gives CDR1 SGHNT, CDR2 YYREEE (reference sequence). CDR3 length: 14 amino acids. DNA of the CDR3: TGTGCCAGCAGCTCTGAGGGTCCGAACACTGAAGCTTTCTTT. This translates into CASSSEGPNTEAFF.

This clone was found once. This chain joins TRBV11-3 and TRBJ2-3; 13 bases fit TRBD2. V gave up 4 bases and J gave up 2 bases; unmatched junction bases: 3. The CDR3 extends over 16 amino acids. Germline-derived CDR1 and CDR2 are SGHNT and YENEEA. CDR3 DNA sequence: TGTGCCAGCAGCTCCGGGACTAGCGGGGTCACAGATACGCAGTATTTT. It translates to CASSSGTSGVTDTQYF.

V usage is TRBV30 and J usage is TRBJ1-1, with unresolved D. CDR1 is GTSNPN and CDR2 is SVGIG in the germline V gene (reference sequence). V lost 3 bases to trimming and J lost 1 base, with 9 bases between them. This CDR3 contains 13 residues. DNA of the CDR3: TGTGCCTGGAGCTTCGACAAGAACACTGAAGCTTTCTTT. Protein product: CAWSFDKNTEAFF.

This chain links TRBV5-1 with TRBJ2-1; 9 nucleotides align to TRBD2. The CDR3 runs 15 residues. CDR1 and CDR2 from the germline V gene are SGHRS and YFSETQ. V trimming: 0 bases; J trimming: 5 bases; junction bases outside the gene matches: 3. CDR3 nucleotides: TGCGCCAGCAGCTTGGTAGCGGGGGTACACAATGAGCAGTTCTTC. As protein: CASSLVAGVHNEQFF.

The chain joins TRBV27 to TRBJ1-1; D is possibly TRBD1 (5 bases). The CDR3 is 16 amino acids. In germline, CDR1 is MNHEY, CDR2 SMNVEV (reference sequence). The ends were cut back, 6 bases at V and 4 bases at J, with 21 bases in the middle. CDR3 nucleotides: TGTGCCAGCAGGGGCCCCCGACAGATAAGTTTCACTGAAGCTTTCTTT. As protein: CASRGPRQISFTEAFF.

In DNA form, the CDR3 reads TGCGCCAGCAGCTTGGCCCTGGCAGCACAGGATACGCAGTATTTT. Translated, it gives CASSLALAAQDTQYF. J is TRBJ2-3 and V is TRBV5-1; D not resolved. The CDR3 covers 15 residues. Trimming took 0 bases from V and 6 from J, leaving 14 bases between them. Germline CDR1 and CDR2: SGHRS and YFSETQ.

The gene calls are TRBV23-1 and TRBJ1-2; 8 nucleotides match TRBD1. TRBV23-1 has ORF status, its function being uncertain. The CDR3 runs to 15 residues. V was pared by 2 bases and J by 4 bases, with 6 bases of the junction left unmatched. CDR3 DNA: TGCGCCAGCAGTCAACGGAGGACAGGGACCTATGGCTACACCTTC. Protein: CASSQRRTGTYGYTF.

The gene calls are TRBV2 and TRBJ1-4; D ambiguous. The CDR3 runs to 13 residues. The V end lost 4 bases, the J end lost 8 bases, and 11 bases lay between the germline ends. The germline V gene has CDR1 SNHLY and CDR2 FYNNEI. The CDR3, as DNA: TGTGCCAGCAGTGGATTAAGTGGAGAAAAACTGTTTTTT. It specifies CASSGLSGEKLFF.

V usage is TRBV11-1 and J usage is TRBJ2-4, with D uncertain. The germline V gene has CDR1 SGHAT and CDR2 FQDESV (reference sequence). Trimming stripped 2 bases from V and 5 bases from J, with 10 bases between. The CDR3 spans 14 residues. The CDR3 coding sequence is TGTGCCAGCAGCTTAAGACGTACCCAAAACATTCAGTACTTC. Its protein is CASSLRRTQNIQYF. Filled out from reference TRBV11-1 and TRBJ2-4, the complete variable domain reads EAEVAQSPRYKITEKSQAVAFWCDPISGHATLYWYRQILGQGPELLVQFQDESVVDDSQLPKDRFSAERLKGVDSTLKIQPAELGDSAMYLCASSLRRTQNIQYFGAGTRLSVL.

The chain recombines TRBV5-5 with TRBJ1-1; weak D call: TRBD1 (5 bases). V lost 0 bases to trimming and J lost 7 bases, with 13 bases between them. CDR1 is SGHKS and CDR2 is YYEKEE in the germline V gene (reference sequence). CDR3 length equals 14 residues. The CDR3 nucleotides read TGTGCCAGCAGCTTGGCGGCTGTGGGGCTTGAAGCTTTCTTT. Amino acid sequence: CASSLAAVGLEAFF.

In this sample, this clone turned up a few times. The V and J genes are TRBV7-3 and TRBJ1-2; TRBD1 aligns across 9 bases. Germline V gene sequence: CDR1 SGHTA, CDR2 FQGTGA. J gave up 8 bases and V 5 bases, and 6 bases lay outside the gene matches. The CDR3 extends over 13 amino acids. CDR3 nucleotide sequence: TGTGCCAGCAGCCGAACAGGGGGCGCAGGCTACACCTTC. This encodes CASSRTGGAGYTF. Full variable domain (outside the CDR3, taken from reference TRBV7-3 and TRBJ1-2): GAGVSQTPSNKVTEKGKYVELRCDPISGHTALYWYRQSLGQGPEFLIYFQGTGAADDSGLPNDRFFAVRPEGSVSTLKIQRTERGDSAVYLCASSRTGGAGYTFGSGTRLTVV.

This chain links TRBV7-2 with TRBJ2-5; D is unclear. Germline-derived CDR1 and CDR2 are SGHTA and FQGNSA. With 5 bases removed from V and 7 bases from J, the gap between germline ends came to 14 bases. CDR3 length: 13 amino acids. The CDR3 bases are TGTGCCAGCAGCCCCGCCCTAAGAGTGACCCAGTACTTC. Its translation: CASSPALRVTQYF.

The V and J genes are TRBV2 and TRBJ1-5; possibly TRBD1 for D (5 bases). Per the germline V gene, CDR1 is SNHLY and CDR2 is FYNNEI. CDR3 length: 14 amino acids. V lost 4 bases, J lost 5 bases, and 12 bases lay in between. CDR3 DNA sequence: TGTGCCAGCAGTGTAAGACAGCAATATCAGCCCCAGCATTTT. Its protein product is CASSVRQQYQPQHF. Together with reference TRBV2 and TRBJ1-5, the CDR3 gives the full variable domain: EPEVTQTPSHQVTQMGQEVILRCVPISNHLYFYWYRQILGQKVEFLVSFYNNEISEKSEIFDDQFSVERPDGSNFTLKIRSTKLEDSAMYFCASSVRQQYQPQHFGDGTRLSIL.

The gene calls are TRBV29-1 and TRBJ2-7; 7 nucleotides agree with TRBD1. The trim removed 1 base at V and 2 bases at J, leaving 2 bases unmatched. Germline-derived CDR1 and CDR2 are SQVTM and ANQGSEA. The CDR3 spans 13 residues. CDR3 nucleotide sequence: TGCAGCGTTGAAGGAGGACAGGCCTACGAGCAGTACTTC. It specifies CSVEGGQAYEQYF.

The chain is built from TRBV4-3 and TRBJ1-6; D is perhaps TRBD1 (5 bases). V dropped 0 bases and J dropped 14 bases, with 23 bases sitting between them. Germline V gene sequence: CDR1 LGHNA, CDR2 YSLEER. The CDR3 is made up of 17 amino acids. The CDR3 DNA reads TGCGCCAGCAGCCAAGATACCACCGCAGGGCAGGTCGGGACCCTCCACTTT. Translating gives CASSQDTTAGQVGTLHF.

The chain employs TRBV30 and TRBJ1-6; D gene uncertain. The germline V and J ends were trimmed by 0 bases and 9 bases, with 6 bases remaining between them. The CDR3 contains 12 residues. Germline loops: CDR1 GTSNPN, CDR2 SVGIG (reference sequence). CDR3 nucleotide sequence: TGTGCCTGGAGTGTTTCTATTTCACCCCTCCACTTT. Residues: CAWSVSISPLHF.

The chain joins TRBV6-5 to TRBJ1-1; unclear D gene. CDR1 MNHEY and CDR2 SVGAGI come from the germline V gene. The CDR3 covers 13 residues. Trimming cost V 11 bases and J 3 bases, with 16 bases left between them. CDR3 DNA: TGTGCCTCACTCGCTCCGGGTTACACTGAAGCTTTCTTT. It yields the protein CASLAPGYTEAFF.

On this clone: This specimen includes other DNA sequences encoding the same CDR3. This chain uses TRBV30 with TRBJ2-7; weak D call: TRBD1 (6 bases). Between the trimmed V and J ends, which lost 0 bases and 5 bases, there was a span of 14 bases. Germline values: CDR1 GTSNPN, CDR2 SVGIG (reference sequence). The CDR3 totals 14 residues. CDR3 in DNA: TGTGCCTGGAGTGTAGGCAGGGGACAACACGAGCAGTACTTC. Its protein is CAWSVGRGQHEQYF.

The rearrangement joins TRBV7-2 to TRBJ2-7; D is unresolved. Trimming removed 1 base from V and 1 base from J, with 20 bases in between. This CDR3 contains 18 residues. From germline, CDR1 is SGHTA and CDR2 FQGNSA. The CDR3 protein is CASSLVILSLTNSYEQYF. The CDR3, as DNA: TGTGCCAGCAGCTTAGTGATACTAAGTCTAACTAATTCCTACGAGCAGTACTTC.